A single sample is the source of the 28 T cell receptor beta chains below, sequenced in a study of T cell clonality in common variable immunodeficiency. Clones were read by immunoSEQ multiplex PCR, and TCRdb kept only the in-frame ones, dropping some. The sample contains some 54,000 clones, none occurring once; around 2% lies in the top ten. The specimen was peripheral blood mononuclear cells. The origin of the receptors is a person aged 18 to 75 in good health.

The sample holds many counts of this clone. Sequencing ends 3 residues short of the CDR3 end; the germline J gene provides the rest. This chain uses TRBV19 with TRBJ2-3, with D unclear. Trimming left V 4 bases short and J 2 bases short, with 4 bases between. CDR1 is LNHDA and CDR2 is SQIVND in the germline V gene (reference sequence). This CDR3 comprises 12 residues. CDR3 amino acids: CASSTSTDTQYF. The DNA read from the CDR3 is TGTGCCAGTAGTACATCCACAGATACG.

This clone was recorded many times. The read terminates 3 residues ahead of where the CDR3 ends, so the germline J gene completes it. J is TRBJ1-1 and V is TRBV11-3; maybe TRBD1 (6 bases). This CDR3 has 13 amino acids. Germline-derived CDR1 and CDR2 are SGHNT and YENEEA. V was shortened by 1 base and J by 4 bases, with 7 bases between the two germline ends. CDR3 residues: CASSLVGGTEAFF. CDR3 DNA, as far as it was read: TGTGCCAGCAGCTTAGTAGGGGGCACTGAA.

This clone was found many times. The read stops 3 residues short of the end of the CDR3; the missing end is completed from the germline J gene. This chain links TRBV2 with TRBJ2-3; 9 bases fit TRBD2. The CDR3 is 17 amino acids. CDR1 SNHLY and CDR2 FYNNEI come from the germline V gene. With V trimmed by 0 bases and J by 0 bases, 4 bases remained unmatched. The chain's CDR3 is CASSEARLAGSTDTQYF. Partial CDR3 DNA: TGTGCCAGCAGTGAAGCGCGGCTAGCGGGAAGCACAGATACG.

This clone was observed a few times. The read falls 3 residues short of the CDR3 end, and the missing part is taken from the germline J gene. The gene calls are TRBV29-1 and TRBJ1-6; 9 bases fit TRBD1. J was trimmed by 9 bases and V by 4 bases; bases with no gene match: 4. The CDR3 spans 13 residues. Germline values: CDR1 SQVTM, CDR2 ANQGSEA. The CDR3 protein is CSVATTGGSPLHF. The CDR3 DNA, read in part, is TGCAGCGTTGCAACGACAGGGGGTTCACCC.

This clone was seen many times. From the germline J gene comes the end of the CDR3, since the read stops 3 residues before it. The chain has TRBV30 and TRBJ1-4; tentatively, D is TRBD1 (6 bases). V was cut by 3 bases and J by 0 bases, with 11 bases left in between. Germline CDR1 and CDR2: GTSNPN and SVGIG (reference sequence). This CDR3 spans 15 amino acids. CDR3 in amino acids: CAWSRDTATNEKLFF. The CDR3 bases that were read are TGTGCCTGGAGCCGGGACACCGCAACTAATGAAAAA.

This clone was observed at least ten times. The CDR3 is cut off 3 residues early in the read; its end comes from the germline J gene. The chain is built from TRBV30 and TRBJ2-1, with D uncertain. Looked up from germline, CDR1 is GTSNPN and CDR2 is SVGIG (reference sequence). V was shortened by 0 bases and J by 6 bases, with 6 bases between the two germline ends. The CDR3 consists of 12 residues. The CDR3 reads CAWSVSGNEQFF. The sequenced CDR3 bases are TGTGCCTGGAGTGTATCCGGCAATGAG.

This clone was picked up many times. The read comes to an end 3 residues before the CDR3 does, leaving the germline J gene to fill in the end. This chain links TRBV30 with TRBJ2-2; no clear D. This CDR3 comprises 13 residues. V lost 3 bases, J lost 6 bases, and 11 bases lay in between. Per germline, CDR1 GTSNPN and CDR2 SVGIG (reference sequence). The CDR3 region is CAWSASRAGELFF. Partial CDR3 DNA: TGTGCCTGGAGCGCCTCCAGAGCCGGGGAG.

A remark on this clone: The read terminates 3 residues ahead of where the CDR3 ends, so the germline J gene completes it. V is TRBV2 and J is TRBJ1-6; D is possibly TRBD1 (5 bases). CDR3 length equals 14 residues. CDR1 and CDR2 from the germline V gene are SNHLY and FYNNEI. V shed 7 bases and J shed 10 bases, with 17 bases lying between them. The sequenced part of the CDR3 DNA is TGTGCCAGCAAGGCGCAGGGCGTCGGATCACCC. It codes for CASKAQGVGSP. The full CDR3 sequence reads CASKAQGVGSPLHF.

This clone has at least ten counts. The CDR3 is cut off 3 residues early in the read; its end comes from the germline J gene. The V and J genes are TRBV7-8 and TRBJ2-5, with D hard to call. The CDR3 spans 13 residues. CDR1 and CDR2 (germline): SGHVS, FQNEAQ. V shed 4 bases and J shed 0 bases, with 6 bases lying between them. CDR3 bases read: TGTGCCAGCAGCTCCGGGTACCAAGAGACC. This translates into CASSSGYQET. The CDR3 reads in full as CASSSGYQETQYF.

In this sample, this clone turned up many times. The read stops 3 residues short of the end of the CDR3; the missing end is completed from the germline J gene. The genes are TRBV18 and TRBJ2-2, with D perhaps TRBD1 (5 bases). Trimming removed 2 bases at V and 7 bases at J, with 17 bases between. In germline, CDR1 is KGHSH, CDR2 LQKENI. CDR3 length: 16 residues. This CDR3 is CASSPMKTGQVGELFF. Partial CDR3 DNA: TGTGCCAGCTCACCAATGAAAACAGGTCAGGTCGGGGAG.

In this sample, this clone turned up many times. The read ends 3 residues before the CDR3 terminus; that terminus is restored from the germline J gene. The chain recombines TRBV6-2 or TRBV6-3 with TRBJ1-6; 7 nucleotides line up with TRBD1. This CDR3 is 16 amino acids long. The germline gives CDR1 MNHEY, CDR2 SVGEGT. The V segment lost 6 bases and the J segment 10 bases; nucleotides outside the gene matches: 15. CDR3 sequence: CASSPPGTEMVSPLHF. The part of the CDR3 DNA that was read is TGTGCCAGCAGCCCGCCCGGGACAGAAATGGTCTCACCC.

As concerns this clone: A junction end diverges from the germline sequence, so it may reflect a read error. The read ends 3 residues early relative to the CDR3; the germline J gene fills the gap. The V gene is TRBV7-3, the J gene TRBJ2-7; D is undetermined. This CDR3 comprises 10 residues. The germline CDR1 and CDR2 sequences are SGHTA and FQGTGA. The CDR3 spells CASNSHEQYF. The covered CDR3 bases are TGTGCCAGCAACTCCCACGAG.

This clone was counted ten times or more. Coverage ceases 3 residues before the CDR3 finishes, and the germline J gene fills in the end. V is TRBV5-1 and J is TRBJ2-1, with TRBD1 matching over 8 bases. Germline loops: CDR1 SGHRS, CDR2 YFSETQ. The CDR3 length is 15 residues. With 3 bases clipped from V and 8 bases from J, the junction kept 10 bases outside the gene matches. The CDR3 spells CASSSRTGMVDEQFF. The covered CDR3 bases are TGCGCCAGCAGCTCGCGGACAGGGATGGTAGATGAG.

In this sample, this clone turned up many times. The missing CDR3 end, 3 residues past where the read stops, is filled in from the germline J gene. The gene calls are TRBV30 and TRBJ1-1; no clear D. CDR3 length: 14 residues. Germline assignment: CDR1 GTSNPN and CDR2 SVGIG (reference sequence). V was pared by 6 bases and J by 1 base, with 15 bases between. CDR3 bases read: TGTGCCTGTCTTTTCGTAACAAGGAACACTGAA. Protein sequence: CACLFVTRNTE. The whole CDR3 region reads CACLFVTRNTEAFF.

This clone came up many times. The sequence runs out 3 residues before the end of the CDR3; the remainder is reconstructed from the germline J gene. The V gene is TRBV29-1, the J gene TRBJ2-1, with TRBD1 identical over 9 bases. Germline-derived CDR1 and CDR2 are SQVTM and ANQGSEA. The CDR3 covers 13 residues. Germline trimming cut 1 base from V and 9 bases from J; bases unmatched to any gene: 4. The sequenced CDR3 bases are TGCAGCGTTGAAGGACAGGGGGTGGGTGAG. Translating it yields CSVEGQGVGE. The CDR3, in full, reads CSVEGQGVGEQFF.

Partial CDR3 DNA: TGCGCCAGCAGCTTGGCCTTTAAGCGGAGCTATCCCAATGAG. This translates into CASSLAFKRSYPNE. The entire CDR3 sequence reads CASSLAFKRSYPNEQFF. The rearrangement joins TRBV5-1 to TRBJ2-1; D possibly corresponds to TRBD2 (5 bases). The sequence runs out 3 residues before the end of the CDR3; the remainder is reconstructed from the germline J gene. V lost 0 bases and J lost 6, with 19 bases in between. The CDR3 extends over 17 amino acids. Germline CDR1 and CDR2: SGHRS and YFSETQ. The whole variable domain, remainder taken from reference TRBV5-1 and TRBJ2-1, is KAGVTQTPRYLIKTRGQQVTLSCSPISGHRSVSWYQQTPGQGLQFLFEYFSETQRNKGNFPGRFSGRQFSNSRSEMNVSTLELGDSALYLCASSLAFKRSYPNEQFFGPGTRLTVL.

This clone came up a few times. The read gets to within 3 residues of the CDR3 end, and the germline J gene fills in the rest. The chain is built from TRBV2 and TRBJ2-2, with TRBD2 matching over 13 bases. The ends lost 6 bases at V and 6 bases at J; junction bases unmatched: 4. Germline V gene lookup returns CDR1 SNHLY and CDR2 FYNNEI. The CDR3 loop spans 15 amino acids. The part of the CDR3 DNA that was read is TGTGCCAGCAGCGGACTAGCGGGGGTTTCCGGGGAG. Amino acid sequence: CASSGLAGVSGE. The entire CDR3 is CASSGLAGVSGELFF. Variable domain in full (rest from reference TRBV2 and TRBJ2-2): EPEVTQTPSHQVTQMGQEVILRCVPISNHLYFYWYRQILGQKVEFLVSFYNNEISEKSEIFDDQFSVERPDGSNFTLKIRSTKLEDSAMYFCASSGLAGVSGELFFGEGSRLTVL.

This clone has at least ten counts. The CDR3 goes on 3 residues after the read ends, and that part is filled in from the germline J gene. The rearrangement links TRBV7-9 to TRBJ2-7, with D maybe TRBD2 (6 bases). Germline CDR1 SEHNR, CDR2 FQNEAQ (reference sequence). This CDR3 spans 14 amino acids. V gave up 5 bases and J gave up 2 bases, with 13 bases separating them. CDR3 DNA, as far as it was read: TGTGCCAGCAGCATCACCACGGGGGCCTACGAG. This codes for CASSITTGAYE. The entire CDR3 protein reads CASSITTGAYEQYF.

This clone was recorded many times. The CDR3 goes on 3 residues after the read ends, and that part is filled in from the germline J gene. The V and J genes are TRBV5-1 and TRBJ2-3; 8 nucleotides align to TRBD2. Germline CDR1 SGHRS, CDR2 YFSETQ. V shed 2 bases and J 3 bases; nucleotides not matched to a gene: 2. The CDR3 spans 14 residues. Here the CDR3 reads CASSFSGATDTQYF. The DNA read from the CDR3 is TGCGCCAGCAGCTTTAGCGGGGCGACAGATACG.

This clone was found many times. Sequencing ends 3 residues short of the CDR3 end; the germline J gene provides the rest. The V gene is TRBV7-3, the J gene TRBJ2-3, with D uncertain. The V and J ends lost 3 bases and 6 bases respectively, with 4 bases between them. The CDR3 totals 11 residues. Germline CDR1 and CDR2: SGHTA and FQGTGA. CDR3 residues: CASSFSDTQYF. CDR3 DNA, as far as it was read: TGTGCCAGCAGCTTCTCTGATACG.

This clone has a count of ten or more. Coverage ceases 3 residues before the CDR3 finishes, and the germline J gene fills in the end. The rearrangement links TRBV6-2 or TRBV6-3 to TRBJ1-5; TRBD1 might be the D (6 bases). The CDR3 spans 15 residues. Trimming removed 5 bases at V and 1 base at J, with 12 bases between. Germline V lookup: CDR1 MNHEY, CDR2 SVGEGT. CDR3 protein: CASSKTGLSNQPQHF. The part of the CDR3 DNA that was read is TGTGCCAGCAGTAAGACAGGTTTGAGCAATCAGCCC.

This clone has a count of ten or more. The CDR3 end lies 3 residues beyond the end of the read and is filled in from the germline J gene. The chain recombines TRBV14 with TRBJ2-7; D is unresolved. This CDR3 spans 15 amino acids. V shed 1 base and J shed 2 bases, with 12 bases lying between them. Germline V gene sequence: CDR1 SGHDN, CDR2 FVKESK. The covered CDR3 bases are TGTGCCAGCAGCCAAGGATTAGGGTTTCCCTACGAG. Its protein is CASSQGLGFPYE. The whole CDR3 protein reads CASSQGLGFPYEQYF.

This clone was counted ten times or more. The CDR3 goes on 3 residues after the read ends, and that part is filled in from the germline J gene. The genes are TRBV5-6 and TRBJ1-1; a weak D match, TRBD1 (5 bases). Germline V gives CDR1 SGHDT, CDR2 YYEEEE. V lost 3 bases, J lost 0 bases, and 12 bases lay in between. This CDR3 has 15 amino acids. Incomplete CDR3 DNA: TGTGCCAGCAGCTCCCGACGGACAATGAACACTGAA. This gives the protein CASSSRRTMNTE. From start to end, the CDR3 is CASSSRRTMNTEAFF.

With respect to this clone: A much larger clone differs by one base, so this may be a read error. The observed sequence ends 3 residues before the CDR3 terminus, with the missing tail filled in from the germline J gene. The chain combines TRBV6-1 with TRBJ2-3; 7 bases are shared with TRBD1. The CDR3 sequence is 18 residues long. The germline V gene encodes CDR1 MNHNS and CDR2 SASEGT. CDR3 bases read: TGTGCCAGCAGTGAAGCCGTCGCCGAGGACAGGAGCTATCAGCCG. This codes for CASSEAVAEDRSYQP. The CDR3, in full, reads CASSEAVAEDRSYQPQYF.

In its sample, this clone was seen many times. The read falls 3 residues short of the CDR3 end, and the missing part is taken from the germline J gene. The same CDR3 also results from other DNA sequences found in this sample. The rearrangement uses TRBV18 and TRBJ2-5; D is unresolved. Germline V gives CDR1 KGHSH, CDR2 LQKENI. The CDR3 has 11 residues. The V end lost 2 bases, the J end lost 5 bases, and 3 bases lay between the germline ends. This chain's CDR3 is CASSPSETQYF. The sequenced part of the CDR3 DNA is TGTGCCAGCTCACCATCTGAGACC.

This clone was seen ten or more times. The read ends 3 residues early relative to the CDR3; the germline J gene fills the gap. The chain couples TRBV20-1 to TRBJ2-1; D is uncertain. Germline CDR1 DFQATT, CDR2 SNEGSKA (reference sequence). Deletions cut 3 bases from V and 8 bases from J, with 8 bases between. The length of the CDR3 is 11 residues. CDR3 in amino acids: CSASPRYEQFF. The DNA read from the CDR3 is TGCAGTGCTAGCCCTAGGTATGAG.

This clone was observed at least ten times. Read data end 3 residues before the CDR3 end; the end is taken from the germline J gene. The chain links TRBV12-3 or TRBV12-4 to TRBJ2-3, with 13 nucleotides matching TRBD2. Unmatched junction bases numbered 13, after V lost 5 bases and J lost 5 bases. This CDR3 is built from 18 residues. Incomplete CDR3 DNA: TGTGCCAGCAGTCCCGGAGGAACTAGCGGGAGGGCCGGAGATACG. This codes for CASSPGGTSGRAGDT. The whole CDR3 protein reads CASSPGGTSGRAGDTQYF.

Details on this clone: The CDR3 goes on 3 residues after the read ends, and that part is filled in from the germline J gene. The V and J genes are TRBV6-1 and TRBJ1-6; D is ambiguous. The CDR3 runs 17 residues. Germline assignment: CDR1 MNHNS and CDR2 SASEGT. V lost 0 bases, J lost 8 bases, and 17 bases lay in between. The CDR3 sequence: CASSEAGPTGRDSPLHF. CDR3 DNA, as far as it was read: TGTGCCAGCAGTGAAGCCGGGCCCACGGGGAGGGATTCACCC.